This T cell receptor (beta chain) was captured in a study of blood T cell repertoires in COVID-19. Study-level background: Spain, Italy and the United States supplied samples that represented acute and convalescent COVID-19.

Participants were aged roughly 18 to 90 years, lived in about 26 US areas, and enrolled virtually. Authors' analysis steps: Reference gene primer amplification gave nucleated cell count estimates. The data were produced by immunoSEQ multiplex PCR, yet TCRdb's version contains in-frame clones alone and is incomplete. That table is the source of V, J and clone size, and D and trimming were worked out from the DNA. The table lists about 230,000 clones, nearly 90% of them singletons. Germline V lookup: CDR1 LGHDT, CDR2 YNNKEL (reference sequence). Trimming stripped 0 bases from V and 9 bases from J, with 15 bases between. CDR3 length: 16 amino acids.

This chain uses TRBV3-1 (or the pseudogene TRBV3-2) with TRBJ1-6; no definite D call. This receptor was obtained from a woman in her twenties or thirties with acute COVID-19. Sequenced input: PBMCs or T cells enriched from blood (not recorded which). CDR3 loop: CASSQESGRGGSPLHF. DNA of the CDR3: TGTGCCAGCAGCCAAGAATCCGGGAGAGGAGGTTCACCCCTCCACTTT.